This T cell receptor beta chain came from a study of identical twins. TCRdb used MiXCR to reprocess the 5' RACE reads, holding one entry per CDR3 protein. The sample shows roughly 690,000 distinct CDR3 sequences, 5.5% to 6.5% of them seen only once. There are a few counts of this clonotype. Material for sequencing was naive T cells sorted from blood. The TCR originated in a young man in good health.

The CDR3: CAWSRDSQETQYF. In DNA, the CDR3 is TGTGCCTGGAGTAGGGACAGCCAAGAGACCCAGTACTTC. This chain joins TRBV30 and TRBJ2-5; 7 positions agree with TRBD1. Per the germline V gene, CDR1 is GTSNPN and CDR2 is SVGIG (reference sequence). J gave up 1 base and V 2 bases, and 1 base lay outside the gene matches. This CDR3 is 13 amino acids long.